This TCR beta chain was identified during a study of CD8 T cells in ankylosing spondylitis. TCRdb called the 5' RACE reads again in MiXCR, with one record for every CDR3 protein. The top ten clones hold about 8.1% of a sample with some 52,000 distinct CDR3 sequences, approximately 8% of them seen once. This clonotype was seen at least ten times. This TCR was sampled from a female donor with ankylosing spondylitis or in good health (not recorded which). The sample comprised blood, either unsorted or a sorted T cell fraction (not recorded which).

CDR3 nucleotides: TGTGCCAGCACCACGACTAGCCGGGAGACCCAGTACTTC. The encoded protein is CASTTTSRETQYF. This sequence joins TRBV12-3 or TRBV12-4 and TRBJ2-5, with 7 bases lining up with TRBD2. The CDR3 contains 13 residues. With 7 bases clipped from V and 5 bases from J, the junction kept 7 bases outside the gene matches.